The T cell receptor (beta chain) described here comes from a study of blood T cell repertoires in COVID-19. The cohort comprised adults aged roughly 18 to 90 years residing in approximately 25 US areas. Germline CDR1 and CDR2: MNHEY and SVGAGI. The CDR3 has 12 amino acids. The germline V and J ends were trimmed by 2 bases and 6 bases, with 8 bases remaining between them. Per the study methods: Estimates of nucleated cell counts were drawn from the amplification of reference gene primers. Sequenced by immunoSEQ multiplex PCR; TCRdb stores in-frame clones only, minus some. V and J calls and clone size are copied from that table; D and trimming were computed from the DNA. The data show a few hundred thousand clones, approximately 90% seen once.

Sequenced material: PBMCs or T cells enriched from blood (not recorded which). This sequence was found in a man aged 25-45 years who had recovered from COVID-19. This rearrangement joins TRBV6-5 to TRBJ2-7; D remains unclear. The CDR3 reads CASSYASVEQYF. CDR3 DNA: TGTGCCAGCAGTTACGCCAGCGTCGAGCAGTACTTC.